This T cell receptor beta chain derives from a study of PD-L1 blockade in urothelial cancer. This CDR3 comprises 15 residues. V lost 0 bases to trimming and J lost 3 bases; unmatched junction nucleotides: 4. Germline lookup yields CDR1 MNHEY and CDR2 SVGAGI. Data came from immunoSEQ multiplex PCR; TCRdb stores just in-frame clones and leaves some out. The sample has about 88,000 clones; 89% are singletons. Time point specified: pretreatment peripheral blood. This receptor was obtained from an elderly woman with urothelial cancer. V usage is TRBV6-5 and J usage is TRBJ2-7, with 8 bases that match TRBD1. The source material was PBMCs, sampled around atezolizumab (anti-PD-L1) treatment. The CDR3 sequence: CASSYSPGGSYEQYF. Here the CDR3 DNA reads TGTGCCAGCAGTTACTCCCCAGGGGGCAGCTACGAGCAGTACTTC.